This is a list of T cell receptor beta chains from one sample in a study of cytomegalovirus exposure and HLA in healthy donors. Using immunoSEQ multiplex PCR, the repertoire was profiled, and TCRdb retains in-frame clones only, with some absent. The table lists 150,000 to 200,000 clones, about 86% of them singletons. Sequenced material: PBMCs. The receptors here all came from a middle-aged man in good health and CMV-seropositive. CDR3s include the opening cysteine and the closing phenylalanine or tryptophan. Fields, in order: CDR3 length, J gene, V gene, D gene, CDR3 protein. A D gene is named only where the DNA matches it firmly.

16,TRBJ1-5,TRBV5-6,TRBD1,CASSAGTGGKNQPQHF
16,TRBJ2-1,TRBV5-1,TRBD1,CASSLGGTGPYNEQFF
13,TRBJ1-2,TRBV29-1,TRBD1,CSAYSTGEYGYTF
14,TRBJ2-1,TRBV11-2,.,CASSFGTTYNEQFF
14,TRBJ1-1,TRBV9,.,CASSVAPADTEAFF
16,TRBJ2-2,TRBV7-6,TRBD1,CASSLSRQGSTGELFF
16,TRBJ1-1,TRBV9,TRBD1,CASSGAGTGAGFEAFF
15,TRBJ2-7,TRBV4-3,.,CASSPRRPFSYEQYF
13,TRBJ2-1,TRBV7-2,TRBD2,CASGLAYNNEQFF
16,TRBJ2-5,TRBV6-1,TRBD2,CASSGGWASGKETQYF
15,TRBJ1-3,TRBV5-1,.,CASSYDSRSGNTIYF
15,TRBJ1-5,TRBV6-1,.,CASSPRGAGGQPQHF
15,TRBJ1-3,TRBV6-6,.,CASSLSATGGNTIYF
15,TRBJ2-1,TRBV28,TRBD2,CASSFTRDYSNEQFF
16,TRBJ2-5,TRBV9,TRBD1,CASSADRGRGGETQYF
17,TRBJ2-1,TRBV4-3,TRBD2,CASSQGPTSGSGNEQFF
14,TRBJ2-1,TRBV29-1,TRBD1,CSVDRGLSYNEQFF
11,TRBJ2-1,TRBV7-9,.,CASSSQWEQFF
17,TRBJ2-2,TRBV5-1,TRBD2,CASSLTGLAGAGGELFF
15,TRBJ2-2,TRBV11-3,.,CASSPGNRASGELFF
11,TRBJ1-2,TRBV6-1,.,CASNQVGGYTF
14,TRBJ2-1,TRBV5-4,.,CATTMAGSYNEQFF
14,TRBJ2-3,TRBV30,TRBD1,CAWRGNRGADTQYF
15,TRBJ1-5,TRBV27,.,CASSLYHGYNQPQHF
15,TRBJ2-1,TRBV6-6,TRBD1,CASSPPGQGNNEQFF
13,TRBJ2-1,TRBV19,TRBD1,CATRDRGDGEQFF
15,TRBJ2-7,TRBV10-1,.,CASSEGAGSAYEQYF
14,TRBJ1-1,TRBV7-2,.,CASSKGGWGAEAFF
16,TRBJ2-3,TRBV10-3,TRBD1,CAISAPGTDDTDTQYF
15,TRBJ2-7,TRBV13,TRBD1,CASTITGQGTGEQYF
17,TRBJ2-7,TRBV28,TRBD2,CASSSKYSGRGAYEQYF
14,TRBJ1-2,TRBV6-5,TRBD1,CASSPRDRVYGYTF
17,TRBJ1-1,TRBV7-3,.,CASSWIPQTGLNTEAFF
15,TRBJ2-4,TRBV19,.,CASRDRRQAKNIQYF
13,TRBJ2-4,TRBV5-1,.,CASSFDRKNIQYF
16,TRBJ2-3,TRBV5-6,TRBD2,CASSLKLATSTDTQYF
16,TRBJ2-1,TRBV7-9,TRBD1,CASSLKGQGPNNEQFF
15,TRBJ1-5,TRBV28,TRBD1,CASRTNRGGNQPQHF
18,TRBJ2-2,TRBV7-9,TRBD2,CSSSLGTSGRKNTGELFF
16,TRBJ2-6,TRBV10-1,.,CASSESGGPGANVLTF
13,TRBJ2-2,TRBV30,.,CAWSAQNTGELFF
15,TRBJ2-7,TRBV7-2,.,CASTLSSVSSYEQYF
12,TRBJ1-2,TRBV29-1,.,CSVQTPNYGYTF
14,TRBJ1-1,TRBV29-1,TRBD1,CSVARQGLNTEAFF
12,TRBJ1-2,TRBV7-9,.,CSSNYNTGICTF
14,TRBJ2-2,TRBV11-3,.,CASSPAGFPGELFF
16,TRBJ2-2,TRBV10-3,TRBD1,CAIRRSGTGYTGELFF
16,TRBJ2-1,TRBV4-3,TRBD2,CASSQEPAGLYNEQFF
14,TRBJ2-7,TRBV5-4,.,CASSLAGGIYEQYF
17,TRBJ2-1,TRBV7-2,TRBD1,CASSLHLAGQGHNEQFF
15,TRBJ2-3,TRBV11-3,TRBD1,CASSPTGGGTDTQYF
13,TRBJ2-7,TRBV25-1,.,CASCTGTCYEQYF
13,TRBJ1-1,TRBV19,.,CASSITRNTEAFF